The table lists the clone carrying this T cell receptor (beta chain) with a few counts. Its antigen is not identified. The record originates from a study of response to subunit inactivated influenza vaccine. Study findings and constraints: Seasonal influenza vaccination, on each occasion, was suggested by the authors to recruit few new T cells.

TCRdb recomputed calls from the RT-PCR reads with MiXCR, one row per CDR3 protein. The data show more than 500,000 distinct CDR3 sequences, about 11% seen once. Looked up from germline, CDR1 is DFQATT and CDR2 is SNEGSKA (reference sequence). With V trimmed by 5 bases and J by 3 bases, 9 bases remained unmatched. The CDR3 consists of 15 residues. This sample was shared with a second study, whose subject was T cells expressing NK-cell markers. From that second work: With UMIs, 5'RACE template switching was used to make TCR beta cDNA. From sorted CD3+CD56+NKG2C+, CD3+CD56+NKG2C- and CD3+CD56-NKG2C+ T cells came the TCR beta repertoires. The study sequenced eight donors, seven HCMV-seropositive and one seronegative. The dominant NKG2C+ clonotypes represented about 1.0-7.0% of CD8+ T cells in over 5 donors.

J is TRBJ2-3 and V is TRBV20-1, with 9 positions matching TRBD2. The starting material was PBMCs from blood, obtained on the day of vaccination. This receptor was taken from a man aged 50 to 60 who received an inactivated influenza vaccine. CDR3 amino acids: CSAQRGRGGTDTQYF. The DNA of the CDR3 is TGCAGTGCTCAGAGGGGGCGGGGGGGGACAGATACGCAGTATTTT.